Each of the 14 T cell receptor beta chains below was sequenced from the same sample in a study of cytomegalovirus exposure and HLA in healthy donors. Both 60 Vbeta primers and 13 Jbeta primers went into the PCR. Data came from immunoSEQ multiplex PCR; TCRdb stores just in-frame clones and leaves some out. In the table there are under 200,000 clones, around 80% of which are singletons. The sequencing sample was made of PBMCs. These receptors all come from a woman aged 18-29 years in good health and CMV-seronegative.

This rearrangement joins TRBV9 to TRBJ2-3; possible D gene TRBD2, 6 bases. CDR3 length equals 14 residues. Germline lookup yields CDR1 SGDLS and CDR2 YYNGEE. The V end lost 4 bases, the J end lost 5 bases, and 14 bases lay between the germline ends. The CDR3 region is CASSSRRGKDTQYF. DNA for the CDR3: TGTGCCAGCAGCTCCCGGAGGGGCAAAGATACGCAGTATTTT.

The chain recombines TRBV25-1 with TRBJ2-5; TRBD2 aligns across 9 bases. Trimming cost V 2 bases and J 3 bases; bases outside gene matches: 4. CDR3 length: 15 residues. CDR1 is MGHDK and CDR2 is SYGVNS in the germline V gene. The CDR3 nucleotides are TGTGCCAGCAGTGAACTTAGCGGGAGAGAAGAGACCCAGTACTTC. It translates to CASSELSGREETQYF.

The chain carries TRBV7-5 and TRBJ2-7; the table names TRBD2, a call not compared with the DNA. TRBV7-5 is a known pseudogene. The CDR3 spans 17 residues. CDR3 coding DNA: TGTGCCAGAAGCCGGCTAGAGGGAATCACAAGCTCCTACGAGCAGTACGTC. This gives the protein CARSRLEGITSSYEQYV.

The rearrangement uses TRBV29-1 and TRBJ2-5; D may be TRBD2 (7 bases). Trimming removed 1 base at V and 9 bases at J, with 18 bases between. This CDR3 has 14 amino acids. Germline CDR1 is SQVTM and CDR2 is ANQGSEA. CDR3 region: CSVEGWVGGRAQYF. The CDR3 coding sequence is TGCAGCGTTGAAGGCTGGGTCGGGGGGCGGGCCCAGTACTTC. The variable domain in full, completed from reference TRBV29-1 and TRBJ2-5, reads SAVISQKPSRDICQRGTSLTIQCQVDSQVTMMFWYRQQPGQSLTLIATANQGSEATYESGFVIDKFPISRPNLTFSTLTVSNMSPEDSSIYLCSVEGWVGGRAQYFGPGTRLLVL.

This clone was detected a few times. This chain uses TRBV7-2 with TRBJ2-3; D is undetermined. The germline CDR1 and CDR2 sequences are SGHTA and FQGNSA. Trimming pared 5 bases from V and 2 bases from J, leaving 5 bases between. The CDR3 has 12 residues. The CDR3 DNA follows: TGTGCCAGCAGCCTATTCACAGATACGCAGTATTTT. Encoded protein: CASSLFTDTQYF.

The V gene is TRBV7-9, the J gene TRBJ2-3, with 13 bases aligning to TRBD2. The V and J ends lost 4 bases and 5 bases, in that order; junction bases with no gene match: 6. The CDR3 consists of 16 residues. Germline V gene data show CDR1 as SEHNR and CDR2 as FQNEAQ (reference sequence). CDR3 DNA: TGTGCCAGCAGCTCTACTAGCGGGAGGGATATAGATACGCAGTATTTT. Protein: CASSSTSGRDIDTQYF.

V and J are TRBV25-1 and TRBJ2-2; D is unresolved. This CDR3 region has 16 residues. The germline CDR1 and CDR2 sequences are MGHDK and SYGVNS. Between the trimmed V and J ends, which lost 3 bases and 2 bases, there was a span of 13 bases. CDR3 region: CASSEVGRINTGELFF. The DNA of the CDR3 is TGTGCCAGCAGTGAGGTTGGCAGGATAAACACCGGGGAGCTGTTTTTT.

The chain couples TRBV11-2 to TRBJ2-5, with 8 positions matching TRBD1. This CDR3 has 16 residues. CDR1 and CDR2 (germline): SGHAT, FQNNGV. V lost 8 bases to trimming and J lost 5 bases; unmatched junction nucleotides: 16. The CDR3 DNA sequence: TGTGCCAGCGGCCCAGCGATACAGGGGGTTGGGGAGACCCAGTACTTC. It translates to CASGPAIQGVGETQYF.

This chain links TRBV4-3 with TRBJ2-2, with 9 positions matching TRBD2. This CDR3 has 18 amino acids. From germline, CDR1 is LGHNA and CDR2 YSLEER. The V and J ends lost 3 bases and 2 bases, in that order; junction bases with no gene match: 10. CDR3 sequence reads: CASSQSKRTSANTGELFF. Here the CDR3 DNA reads TGCGCCAGCAGCCAGAGTAAACGGACTAGCGCTAACACCGGGGAGCTGTTTTTT.

Concerning this clone: One junction end does not reproduce the germline sequence, and a read error may be involved. This chain joins TRBV10-2 and TRBJ2-1; 16 bases are shared with TRBD2. CDR1 and CDR2 (germline): WSHSY, SAAADI. The CDR3 consists of 17 residues. The DNA for the CDR3 is TGCGCCAGCAGAGAGTCGGGACTAGCGGGAGGGCCCGATGAGCAGTTCTTC. Protein sequence: CASRESGLAGGPDEQFF.

This sequence joins TRBV7-2 and TRBJ2-2; 9 bases fit TRBD2. CDR3 size: 14 residues. After removal of 5 bases from V and 3 bases from J, the junction contained 1 base not matched to a gene. In germline, CDR1 is SGHTA, CDR2 FQGNSA. The CDR3 nucleotides are TGTGCCAGCAGCCGCGGGAGGGACACCGGGGAGCTGTTTTTT. It translates to CASSRGRDTGELFF.

The chain couples TRBV5-8 to TRBJ2-3; TRBD1 matches 12 bases. Trimming cost V 3 bases and J 3 bases; bases outside gene matches: 5. CDR3 length: 16 residues. From germline, CDR1 is SGHTS and CDR2 YDEGEE. The CDR3 spells CASSSGTGGLTDTQYF. The CDR3 DNA is TGTGCCAGCAGCTCGGGGACAGGGGGCTTAACAGATACGCAGTATTTT.

The chain links TRBV7-2 to TRBJ2-1, with TRBD2 as a possible D gene (5 bases). Germline values: CDR1 SGHTA, CDR2 FQGNSA. Deletions cut 1 base from V and 6 bases from J, with 10 bases between. The CDR3 consists of 14 residues. CDR3 DNA sequence: TGTGCCAGCAGCTTAGTACGGGGAGTCAATGAGCAGTTCTTC. Translated: CASSLVRGVNEQFF.

The sample holds a few counts of this clone. The chain links TRBV6-5 to TRBJ1-1; D unresolved. Germline CDR1 reads MNHEY; CDR2 reads SVGAGI. This CDR3 has 13 amino acids. The V and J ends lost 6 bases and 1 base respectively, with 9 bases between them. This CDR3 reads CASSFSGNTEAFF. For the CDR3, the DNA is TGTGCCAGCAGCTTTTCAGGGAACACTGAAGCTTTCTTT.